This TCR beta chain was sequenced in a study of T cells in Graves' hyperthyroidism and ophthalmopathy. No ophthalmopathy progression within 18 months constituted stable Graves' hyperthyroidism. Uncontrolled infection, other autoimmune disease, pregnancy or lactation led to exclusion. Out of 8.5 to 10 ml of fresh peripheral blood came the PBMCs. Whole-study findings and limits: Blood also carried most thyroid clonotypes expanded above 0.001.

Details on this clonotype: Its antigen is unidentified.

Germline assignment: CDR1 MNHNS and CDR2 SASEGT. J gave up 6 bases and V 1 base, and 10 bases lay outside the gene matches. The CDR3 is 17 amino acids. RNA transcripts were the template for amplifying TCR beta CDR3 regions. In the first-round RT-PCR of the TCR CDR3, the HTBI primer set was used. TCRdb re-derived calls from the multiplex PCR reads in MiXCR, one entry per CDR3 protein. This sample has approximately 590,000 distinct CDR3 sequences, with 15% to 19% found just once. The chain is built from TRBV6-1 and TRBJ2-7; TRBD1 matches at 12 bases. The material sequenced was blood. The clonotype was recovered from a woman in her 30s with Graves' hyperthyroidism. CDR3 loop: CASSEDSYGTGGSEQYF. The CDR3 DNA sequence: TGTGCCAGCAGTGAAGACTCCTACGGGACAGGGGGCAGCGAGCAGTACTTC.